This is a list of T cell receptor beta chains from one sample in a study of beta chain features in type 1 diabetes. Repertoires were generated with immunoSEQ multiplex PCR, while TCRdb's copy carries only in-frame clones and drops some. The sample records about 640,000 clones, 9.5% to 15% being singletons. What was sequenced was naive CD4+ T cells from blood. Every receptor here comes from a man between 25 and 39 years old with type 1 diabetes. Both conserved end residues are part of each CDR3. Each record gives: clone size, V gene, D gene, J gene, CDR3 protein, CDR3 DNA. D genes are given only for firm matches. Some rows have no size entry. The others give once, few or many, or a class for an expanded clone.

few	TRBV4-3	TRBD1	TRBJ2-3	CASSRRDRTLTDTQYF	TGCGCCAGCAGCCGCCGGGACAGGACCCTCACAGATACGCAGTATTTT
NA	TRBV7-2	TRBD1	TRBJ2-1	CASSLMTGKTYNEQFF	TGTGCCAGCAGCTTGATGACAGGGAAAACCTACAATGAGCAGTTCTTC
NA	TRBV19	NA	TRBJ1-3	CASSISSGNTIYF	TGTGCCAGTAGTATATCGTCTGGAAACACCATATATTTT
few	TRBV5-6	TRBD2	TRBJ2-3	CASSLLLAGVTDTQYF	TGTGCCAGCAGCCTACTACTAGCGGGGGTAACAGATACGCAGTATTTT
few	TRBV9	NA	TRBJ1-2	CASSVDKENYGYTF	TGTGCCAGCAGCGTAGACAAGGAGAACTATGGCTACACCTTC
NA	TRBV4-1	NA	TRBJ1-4	CASSQDTGMRGGKLFF	TGCGCCAGCAGCCAAGATACCGGGATGAGAGGTGGAAAACTGTTTTTT
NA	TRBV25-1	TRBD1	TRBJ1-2	CASSESGQSGGYTF	TGTGCCAGCAGTGAATCGGGACAGTCTGGTGGCTACACCTTC
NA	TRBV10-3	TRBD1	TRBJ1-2	CAISEYQGDGYTF	TGTGCCATCAGTGAATACCAGGGGGATGGCTACACCTTC
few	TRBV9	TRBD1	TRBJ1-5	CASSVGEGATFNQPQHF	TGTGCCAGCAGCGTAGGGGAGGGGGCAACTTTCAATCAGCCCCAGCATTTT
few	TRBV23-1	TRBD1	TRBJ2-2	CASRGRDRGFTGELFF	TGCGCCAGCAGGGGGCGGGACAGGGGATTCACCGGGGAGCTGTTTTTT